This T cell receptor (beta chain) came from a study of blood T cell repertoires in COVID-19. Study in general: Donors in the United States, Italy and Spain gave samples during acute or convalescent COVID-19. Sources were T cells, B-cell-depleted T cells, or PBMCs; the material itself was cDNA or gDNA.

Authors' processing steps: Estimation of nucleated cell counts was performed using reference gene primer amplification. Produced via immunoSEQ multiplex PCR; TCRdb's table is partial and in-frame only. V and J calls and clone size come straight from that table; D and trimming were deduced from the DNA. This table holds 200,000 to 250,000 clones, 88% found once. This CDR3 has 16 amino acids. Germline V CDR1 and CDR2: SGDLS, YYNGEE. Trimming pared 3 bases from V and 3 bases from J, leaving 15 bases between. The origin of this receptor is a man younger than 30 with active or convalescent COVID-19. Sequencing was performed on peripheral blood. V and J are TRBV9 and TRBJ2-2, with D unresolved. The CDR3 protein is CASSAWLARDTGELFF. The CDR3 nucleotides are TGTGCCAGCAGCGCTTGGCTGGCTCGTGACACCGGGGAGCTGTTTTTT.